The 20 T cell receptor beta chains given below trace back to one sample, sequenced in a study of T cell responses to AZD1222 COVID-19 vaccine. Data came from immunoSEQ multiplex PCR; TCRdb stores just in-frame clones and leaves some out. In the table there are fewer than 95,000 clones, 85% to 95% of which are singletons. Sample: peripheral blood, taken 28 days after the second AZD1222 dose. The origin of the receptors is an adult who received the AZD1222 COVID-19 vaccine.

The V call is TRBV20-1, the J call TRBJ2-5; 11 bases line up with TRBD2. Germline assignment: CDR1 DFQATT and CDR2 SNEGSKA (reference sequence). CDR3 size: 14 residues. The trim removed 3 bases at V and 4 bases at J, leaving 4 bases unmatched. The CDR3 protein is CSASSSGRLETQYF. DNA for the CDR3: TGCAGTGCTAGTTCTAGCGGGAGGTTAGAGACCCAGTACTTC.

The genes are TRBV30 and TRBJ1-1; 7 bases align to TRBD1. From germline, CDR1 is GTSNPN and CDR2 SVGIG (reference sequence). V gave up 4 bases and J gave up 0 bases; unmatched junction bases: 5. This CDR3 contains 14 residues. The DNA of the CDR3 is TGTGCCTGGACTCTCGACAGGGTGAACACTGAAGCTTTCTTT. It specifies CAWTLDRVNTEAFF.

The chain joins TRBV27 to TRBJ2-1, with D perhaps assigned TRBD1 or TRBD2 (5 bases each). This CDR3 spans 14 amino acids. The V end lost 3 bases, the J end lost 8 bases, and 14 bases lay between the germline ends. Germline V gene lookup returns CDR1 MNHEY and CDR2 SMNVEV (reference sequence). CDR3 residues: CASSFGARFDEQFF. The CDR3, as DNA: TGTGCCAGCAGTTTCGGGGCCCGTTTCGATGAGCAGTTCTTC.

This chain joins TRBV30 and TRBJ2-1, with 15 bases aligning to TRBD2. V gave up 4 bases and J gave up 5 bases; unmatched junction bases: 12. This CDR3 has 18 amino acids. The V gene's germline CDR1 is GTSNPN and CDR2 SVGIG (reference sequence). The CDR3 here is CAWIRTSGRASINNEQFF. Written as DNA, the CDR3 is TGTGCCTGGATCCGGACTAGCGGGAGGGCCTCTATAAACAATGAGCAGTTCTTC.

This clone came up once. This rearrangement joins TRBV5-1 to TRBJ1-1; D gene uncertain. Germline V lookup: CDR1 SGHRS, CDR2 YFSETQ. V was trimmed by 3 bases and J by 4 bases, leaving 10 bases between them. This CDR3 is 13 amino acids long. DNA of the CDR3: TGCGCCAGCAGCTGGTACTCTGGCACTGAAGCTTTCTTT. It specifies CASSWYSGTEAFF.

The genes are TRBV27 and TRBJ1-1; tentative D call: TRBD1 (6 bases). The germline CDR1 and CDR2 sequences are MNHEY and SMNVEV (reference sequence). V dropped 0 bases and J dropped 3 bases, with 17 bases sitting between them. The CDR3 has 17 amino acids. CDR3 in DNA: TGTGCCAGCAGTTTATCGAGAGGCGGGGGGCGTTACACTGAAGCTTTCTTT. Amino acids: CASSLSRGGGRYTEAFF.

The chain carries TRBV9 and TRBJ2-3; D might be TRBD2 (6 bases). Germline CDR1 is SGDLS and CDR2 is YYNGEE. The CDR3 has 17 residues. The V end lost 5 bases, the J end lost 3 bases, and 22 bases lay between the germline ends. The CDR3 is CASSYPTGGTGTDTQYF. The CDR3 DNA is TGTGCCAGCAGTTATCCTACTGGAGGGACGGGTACAGATACGCAGTATTTT.

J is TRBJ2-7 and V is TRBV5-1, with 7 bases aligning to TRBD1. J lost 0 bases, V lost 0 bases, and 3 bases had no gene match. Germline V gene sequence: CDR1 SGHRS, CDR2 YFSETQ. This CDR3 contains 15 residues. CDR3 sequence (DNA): TGCGCCAGCAGCTTGGGGACAGGCCTCTCCTACGAGCAGTACTTC. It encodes CASSLGTGLSYEQYF. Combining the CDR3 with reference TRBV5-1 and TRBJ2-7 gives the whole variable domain KAGVTQTPRYLIKTRGQQVTLSCSPISGHRSVSWYQQTPGQGLQFLFEYFSETQRNKGNFPGRFSGRQFSNSRSEMNVSTLELGDSALYLCASSLGTGLSYEQYFGPGTRLTVT.

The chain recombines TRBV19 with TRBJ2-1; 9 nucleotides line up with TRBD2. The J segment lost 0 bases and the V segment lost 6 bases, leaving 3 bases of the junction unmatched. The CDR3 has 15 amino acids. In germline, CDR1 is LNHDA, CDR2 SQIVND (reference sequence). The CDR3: CASSRLADSYNEQFF. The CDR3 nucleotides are TGTGCCAGTAGCCGACTAGCGGACTCCTACAATGAGCAGTTCTTC.

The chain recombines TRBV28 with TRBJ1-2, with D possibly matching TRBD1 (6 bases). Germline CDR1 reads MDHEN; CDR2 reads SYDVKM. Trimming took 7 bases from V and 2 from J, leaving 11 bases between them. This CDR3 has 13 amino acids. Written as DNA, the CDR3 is TGTGCCAGCATGGTAGGGGGGAACTATGGCTACACCTTC. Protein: CASMVGGNYGYTF.

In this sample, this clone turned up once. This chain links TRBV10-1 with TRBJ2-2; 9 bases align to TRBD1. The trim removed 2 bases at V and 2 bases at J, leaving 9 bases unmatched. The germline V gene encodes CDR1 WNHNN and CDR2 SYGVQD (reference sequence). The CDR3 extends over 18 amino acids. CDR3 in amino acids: CASSEDVETGGNTGELFF. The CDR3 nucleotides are TGCGCCAGCAGTGAGGACGTTGAAACAGGGGGCAACACCGGGGAGCTGTTTTTT.

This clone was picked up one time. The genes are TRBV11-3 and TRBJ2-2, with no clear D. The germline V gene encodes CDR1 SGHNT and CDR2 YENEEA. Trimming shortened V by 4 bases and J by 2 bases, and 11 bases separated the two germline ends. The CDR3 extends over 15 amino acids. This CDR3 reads CASSSSLPNTGELFF. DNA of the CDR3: TGTGCCAGCAGCTCGTCACTACCCAACACCGGGGAGCTGTTTTTT.

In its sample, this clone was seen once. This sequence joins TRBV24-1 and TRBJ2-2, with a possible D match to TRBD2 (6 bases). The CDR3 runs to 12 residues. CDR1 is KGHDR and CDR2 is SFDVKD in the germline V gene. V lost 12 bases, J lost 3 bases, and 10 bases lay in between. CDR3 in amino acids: CAVGTYTGELFF. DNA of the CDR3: TGTGCCGTCGGGACTTACACCGGGGAGCTGTTTTTT.

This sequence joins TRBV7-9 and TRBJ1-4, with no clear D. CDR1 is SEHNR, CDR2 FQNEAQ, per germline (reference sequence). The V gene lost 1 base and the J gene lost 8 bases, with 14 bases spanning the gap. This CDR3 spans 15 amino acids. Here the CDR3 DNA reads TGTGCCAGCAGCTTAGGTTCCGACGCGGTGGAAAAACTGTTTTTT. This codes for CASSLGSDAVEKLFF.

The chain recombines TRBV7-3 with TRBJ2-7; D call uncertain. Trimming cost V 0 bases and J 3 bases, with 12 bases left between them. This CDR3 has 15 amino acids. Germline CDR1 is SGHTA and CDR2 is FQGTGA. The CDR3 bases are TGTGCCAGCAGCTTAACGTCCTCCCCCTACTACGAGCAGTACTTC. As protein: CASSLTSSPYYEQYF.

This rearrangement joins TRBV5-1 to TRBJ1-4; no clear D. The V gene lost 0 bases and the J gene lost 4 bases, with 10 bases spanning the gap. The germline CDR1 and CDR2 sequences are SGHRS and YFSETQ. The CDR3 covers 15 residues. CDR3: CASSLDGRGNEKLFF. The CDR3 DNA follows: TGCGCCAGCAGCTTGGACGGCCGGGGTAATGAAAAACTGTTTTTT.

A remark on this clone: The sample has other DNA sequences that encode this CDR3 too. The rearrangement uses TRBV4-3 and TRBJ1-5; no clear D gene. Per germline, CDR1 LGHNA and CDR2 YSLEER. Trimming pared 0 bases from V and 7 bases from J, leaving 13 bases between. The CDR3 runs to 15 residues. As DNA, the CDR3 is TGCGCCAGCAGCCAAGAAAGGGAGATGGTCCAGCCCCAGCATTTT. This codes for CASSQEREMVQPQHF.

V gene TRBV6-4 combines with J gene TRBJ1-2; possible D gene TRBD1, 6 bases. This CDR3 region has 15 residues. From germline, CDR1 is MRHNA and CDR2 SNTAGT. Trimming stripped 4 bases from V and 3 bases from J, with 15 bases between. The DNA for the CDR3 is TGTGCCAGCAGTGCTCGCAGGGGCGCCGACTATGGCTACACCTTC. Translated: CASSARRGADYGYTF.

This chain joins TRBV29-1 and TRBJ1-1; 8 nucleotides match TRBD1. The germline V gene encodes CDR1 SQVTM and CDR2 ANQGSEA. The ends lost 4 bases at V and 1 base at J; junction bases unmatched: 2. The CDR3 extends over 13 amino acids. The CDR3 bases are TGCAGCGTTGGTGGACAGGGGAACACTGAAGCTTTCTTT. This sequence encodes CSVGGQGNTEAFF.

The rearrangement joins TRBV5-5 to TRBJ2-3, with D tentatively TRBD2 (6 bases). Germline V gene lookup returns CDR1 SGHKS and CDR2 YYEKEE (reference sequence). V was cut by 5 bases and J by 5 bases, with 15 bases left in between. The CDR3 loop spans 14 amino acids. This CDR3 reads CASSSGWVGDTQYF. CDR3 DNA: TGTGCCAGCAGTAGCGGTTGGGTTGGAGATACGCAGTATTTT.